A selection of T cell receptor beta chains follows, all from one sample in a study of brain metastases from non-small cell lung cancer. Clones were read by immunoSEQ multiplex PCR, and TCRdb kept only the in-frame ones, dropping some. This sample has some 4,200 clones, with 86% found just once. What was sequenced was primary lung tumor tissue. The receptors come from a donor aged 40 or over with non-small cell lung cancer. Both conserved end residues are part of each CDR3. The D gene is left open where the match is weak. Clone size appears in some rows only: once, few, many, or a class for an expanded clone.

j_gene: TRBJ2-7; abundance: NA; v_gene: TRBV11-2; d_gene: NA; CDR3nt: TGTGCCAGCAGCTTCGACTTTCTCTACGAGCAGTACTTC; CDR3aa: CASSFDFLYEQYF
j_gene: TRBJ2-3; abundance: NA; v_gene: TRBV4-1; d_gene: NA; CDR3nt: TGCGCCAGCAGCCAAGAGGGGGGCCAATTTCTGAGCACAGATACGCAGTATTTT; CDR3aa: CASSQEGGQFLSTDTQYF
j_gene: TRBJ2-1; abundance: NA; v_gene: TRBV29-1; d_gene: NA; CDR3nt: NA; CDR3aa: CSVGSGSSGRGGFF
j_gene: TRBJ2-1; abundance: NA; v_gene: TRBV7-9; d_gene: TRBD1; CDR3nt: TGTGCCAGCAGCTTAGGGACAGGGGGCCGTAGGGATGAGCAGTTCTTC; CDR3aa: CASSLGTGGRRDEQFF
j_gene: TRBJ2-5; abundance: NA; v_gene: TRBV5-5; d_gene: NA; CDR3nt: TGTGCCAGCAGCTGGGGAGGGGGCGCGGAGACCCAGTACTTC; CDR3aa: CASSWGGGAETQYF
j_gene: TRBJ1-1; abundance: NA; v_gene: TRBV6-1; d_gene: NA; CDR3nt: TGTGCCAGCAGTGAATCACGGAGTACTGAAGCTTTCTTT; CDR3aa: CASSESRSTEAFF
j_gene: TRBJ2-1; abundance: NA; v_gene: TRBV7-6; d_gene: NA; CDR3nt: TGTGCCAGCTCCGCCGGGGCCTACAATGAGCAGTTCTTC; CDR3aa: CASSAGAYNEQFF
j_gene: TRBJ1-2; abundance: NA; v_gene: TRBV28; d_gene: TRBD1; CDR3nt: TGTACCAGCAGGTTAGAGCAAGGCCGGGACAGGGCGCGCTACACCTTC; CDR3aa: CTSRLEQGRDRARYTF
j_gene: TRBJ2-3; abundance: NA; v_gene: TRBV7-9; d_gene: NA; CDR3nt: TGTGCCAGCTTGGGGGGAGATACGCAGTATTTT; CDR3aa: CASLGGDTQYF
j_gene: TRBJ2-7; abundance: NA; v_gene: TRBV19; d_gene: TRBD2; CDR3nt: TGTGCCAGTAGTATGTCAGGCGGGAGGCTCGGATACGAGCAATACTTC; CDR3aa: CASSMSGGRLGYEQYF
j_gene: TRBJ2-3; abundance: NA; v_gene: TRBV7-9; d_gene: TRBD1; CDR3nt: TGTGCCAGCAGCTACACAGGGGAGATTTGGTATTTT; CDR3aa: CASSYTGEIWYF
j_gene: TRBJ2-5; abundance: NA; v_gene: TRBV24-1; d_gene: TRBD1; CDR3nt: TGTGCCACCAGTGATTTGGGACAGGGTCAAGAGACCCAGTACTTC; CDR3aa: CATSDLGQGQETQYF
j_gene: TRBJ1-1; abundance: NA; v_gene: TRBV13; d_gene: NA; CDR3nt: TGTGCCAGCAGCTCACAGGGCACTGAAGCTTTCTTT; CDR3aa: CASSSQGTEAFF
j_gene: TRBJ2-4; abundance: NA; v_gene: TRBV28; d_gene: NA; CDR3nt: TGTGCCAGCAGTATCCTTGAGGGCATTCAGTACTTC; CDR3aa: CASSILEGIQYF
j_gene: TRBJ2-1; abundance: NA; v_gene: TRBV5-4; d_gene: TRBD2; CDR3nt: TGTGCCAGCAGCTTGTCGTGGGGACTAGCGGCAAACAATGAGCAGTTCTTC; CDR3aa: CASSLSWGLAANNEQFF
j_gene: TRBJ2-3; abundance: NA; v_gene: TRBV25-1; d_gene: NA; CDR3nt: TGTGCCAGCAGTGAACCGTCGGGCATTCCTACGCAGTATTTT; CDR3aa: CASSEPSGIPTQYF
j_gene: TRBJ2-7; abundance: NA; v_gene: TRBV6-6; d_gene: NA; CDR3nt: TGTGCCAGCAGTCCCGGGACTTCCCGATACGAGCAGTACTTC; CDR3aa: CASSPGTSRYEQYF
j_gene: TRBJ1-4; abundance: once; v_gene: TRBV20-1; d_gene: NA; CDR3nt: TGCAGTGCTAGCATTAATGAAAAACTGTTTTTT; CDR3aa: CSASINEKLFF
j_gene: TRBJ2-5; abundance: NA; v_gene: TRBV3-1/TRBV3-2; d_gene: NA; CDR3nt: TGTGCCAGCAGCCAAGGAAGGCTAGCGCGTGGAGAGACCCAGTACTTC; CDR3aa: CASSQGRLARGETQYF
j_gene: TRBJ2-5; abundance: NA; v_gene: TRBV15; d_gene: NA; CDR3nt: TGTGCCACCAGCAGAGATTTATTCCAGGGGACCCAGTACTTC; CDR3aa: CATSRDLFQGTQYF
j_gene: TRBJ1-1; abundance: NA; v_gene: TRBV7-6; d_gene: NA; CDR3nt: TGTGCCAGCAGCTTGGGCGGCACGAACACTGAAGCTTTCTTT; CDR3aa: CASSLGGTNTEAFF
j_gene: TRBJ1-5; abundance: NA; v_gene: TRBV19; d_gene: NA; CDR3nt: TGTGCCAGTAGTACGACAGGTGGGGGTAGCAATCAGCCCCAGCATTTT; CDR3aa: CASSTTGGGSNQPQHF
j_gene: TRBJ2-3; abundance: NA; v_gene: TRBV28; d_gene: NA; CDR3nt: TGTGCCAGCAGTTTGACGGGGGCTCCCACAGATACGCAGTATTTT; CDR3aa: CASSLTGAPTDTQYF
j_gene: TRBJ1-1; abundance: once; v_gene: TRBV27; d_gene: NA; CDR3nt: TGTGCCAGCAGTTTTATCGGGGAAGGGGTGAACACTGAAGCTTTCTTT; CDR3aa: CASSFIGEGVNTEAFF
j_gene: TRBJ2-3; abundance: NA; v_gene: TRBV5-1; d_gene: NA; CDR3nt: TGCGCCAGCAGGGAGAGGGATACGCAGTATTTT; CDR3aa: CASRERDTQYF
j_gene: TRBJ1-4; abundance: NA; v_gene: TRBV6-5; d_gene: NA; CDR3nt: TGTGCCAGCAGGACAGCCTCAACTAATGAAAAACTGTTTTTT; CDR3aa: CASRTASTNEKLFF
j_gene: TRBJ2-1; abundance: NA; v_gene: TRBV7-3; d_gene: NA; CDR3nt: TGTGCCAGCAATGCCGGGAGCTCCTACAATGAGCAGTTCTTC; CDR3aa: CASNAGSSYNEQFF
j_gene: TRBJ2-1; abundance: NA; v_gene: TRBV19; d_gene: NA; CDR3nt: TGTGCCAGTAGTATAGGTTTCCTTCGGCAGGGAGGCAATGAGCAGTTCTTC; CDR3aa: CASSIGFLRQGGNEQFF
j_gene: TRBJ1-3; abundance: NA; v_gene: TRBV6-5; d_gene: NA; CDR3nt: TGTGCTAGCAGTTTTGGCAGCTCTGGAAACACCATATATTTT; CDR3aa: CASSFGSSGNTIYF
j_gene: TRBJ1-3; abundance: NA; v_gene: TRBV19; d_gene: NA; CDR3nt: TGTGCCAGTAGTATCAGCTCTGGAAACACCATATATTTT; CDR3aa: CASSISSGNTIYF
j_gene: TRBJ2-7; abundance: NA; v_gene: TRBV9; d_gene: TRBD1; CDR3nt: TGTGCCAGCAGCACAGGACAGGGTTACGAGCAGTACTTC; CDR3aa: CASSTGQGYEQYF
j_gene: TRBJ1-5; abundance: NA; v_gene: TRBV19; d_gene: NA; CDR3nt: TGTGCCAGTAGTATAGCCGGGTTAAATCAGCCCCAGCATTTT; CDR3aa: CASSIAGLNQPQHF
j_gene: TRBJ2-7; abundance: NA; v_gene: TRBV2; d_gene: NA; CDR3nt: TGTGCCAGCAGTGAAGAACTTAACGGGGACCCTGGGCAGTACTTC; CDR3aa: CASSEELNGDPGQYF
j_gene: TRBJ2-1; abundance: NA; v_gene: TRBV28; d_gene: NA; CDR3nt: TGTGCCAGCAGCCTCCGGGACATTTGGGCCAATGAGCAGTTCTTC; CDR3aa: CASSLRDIWANEQFF
j_gene: TRBJ1-4; abundance: NA; v_gene: TRBV9; d_gene: NA; CDR3nt: TGTGCCAGCAGCGTAGGATGGGGGGGCGGTAATGAAAAACTGTTTTTT; CDR3aa: CASSVGWGGGNEKLFF
j_gene: TRBJ2-7; abundance: NA; v_gene: TRBV12-5; d_gene: NA; CDR3nt: TGTGCTAGTGCCCAAGGTGCGGGGATTTACTCCTACGAGCAGTACTTC; CDR3aa: CASAQGAGIYSYEQYF
j_gene: TRBJ2-3; abundance: NA; v_gene: TRBV9; d_gene: NA; CDR3nt: TGTGCCAGCAGCGCGCAGGGAGGCCCTCCAGATACGCAGTATTTT; CDR3aa: CASSAQGGPPDTQYF
j_gene: TRBJ2-3; abundance: NA; v_gene: TRBV29-1; d_gene: TRBD2; CDR3nt: TGCAGCGTTGGGAGTTTAGCGGGGCCCACAGATACGCAGTATTTT; CDR3aa: CSVGSLAGPTDTQYF
j_gene: TRBJ2-2; abundance: NA; v_gene: TRBV29-1; d_gene: NA; CDR3nt: TGCAGCGTGGATACAGGGAACACCGGGGAGCTGTTTTTT; CDR3aa: CSVDTGNTGELFF
j_gene: TRBJ1-1; abundance: once; v_gene: TRBV19; d_gene: TRBD1; CDR3nt: TGTGCCAGTAGTTCCGGGACAGTGTCTGAAGCTTTCTTT; CDR3aa: CASSSGTVSEAFF
j_gene: TRBJ1-5; abundance: NA; v_gene: TRBV4-3; d_gene: NA; CDR3nt: TGCGCCAGCAGCCAAGATCGGGGCCTCGGGCAGCCCCAGCATTTT; CDR3aa: CASSQDRGLGQPQHF
j_gene: TRBJ2-7; abundance: once; v_gene: TRBV7-2; d_gene: NA; CDR3nt: TGTGCCAGCAGCTTTTTTTTAAGGGGCAGTGCGCGATCCTACGAGCAGTACTTC; CDR3aa: CASSFFLRGSARSYEQYF
j_gene: TRBJ2-1; abundance: NA; v_gene: TRBV15; d_gene: TRBD2; CDR3nt: TGTGCCACCAGCAGAGGCGGACTAGCGGAGTACAATGAGCAGTTCTTC; CDR3aa: CATSRGGLAEYNEQFF
j_gene: TRBJ2-7; abundance: NA; v_gene: TRBV7-6; d_gene: TRBD1; CDR3nt: TGTGCCAGCAGTCCCAGGGAGTCGGGACAGGGTCGGTACGAGCAGTACTTC; CDR3aa: CASSPRESGQGRYEQYF
j_gene: TRBJ2-3; abundance: NA; v_gene: TRBV6-5; d_gene: NA; CDR3nt: TGTGCCGGCCGATATTCGGGCACAGATACGCAGTATTTT; CDR3aa: CAGRYSGTDTQYF
j_gene: TRBJ2-2; abundance: NA; v_gene: TRBV7-2; d_gene: NA; CDR3nt: TGTGCCAGCAGCTTCAGCGGGTCGAACACCGGGGAGCTGTTTTTT; CDR3aa: CASSFSGSNTGELFF
j_gene: TRBJ1-6; abundance: NA; v_gene: TRBV5-1; d_gene: NA; CDR3nt: TGCGCCAGCAGCTTGGCCGGGCGCTCTAATAATTCACCCCTCCACTTT; CDR3aa: CASSLAGRSNNSPLHF
j_gene: TRBJ2-2; abundance: NA; v_gene: TRBV2; d_gene: NA; CDR3nt: TGTGCCAGCCGGAGTAAGAGCGGATACACCGGGGAGCTGTTTTTT; CDR3aa: CASRSKSGYTGELFF
j_gene: TRBJ1-5; abundance: NA; v_gene: TRBV6-6; d_gene: NA; CDR3nt: TGTGCCAGCAGTTACTGGGGATTTGAGGCTCAGCCCCAGCATTTT; CDR3aa: CASSYWGFEAQPQHF
j_gene: TRBJ2-7; abundance: NA; v_gene: TRBV9; d_gene: TRBD1; CDR3nt: TGTGCCAGCAGCATAGGAGGGGACAGGGGCGAGCAGTACTTC; CDR3aa: CASSIGGDRGEQYF
j_gene: TRBJ2-3; abundance: NA; v_gene: TRBV11-3; d_gene: NA; CDR3nt: TGTGCCAGCAGCTCGGGGGCGGAAACAGATACGCAGTATTTT; CDR3aa: CASSSGAETDTQYF
j_gene: TRBJ2-1; abundance: few; v_gene: TRBV19; d_gene: TRBD1; CDR3nt: TGTGCCACCAAACCGGGACAGGGACGCAATGAGCAGTTCTTC; CDR3aa: CATKPGQGRNEQFF
j_gene: TRBJ2-1; abundance: NA; v_gene: TRBV15; d_gene: NA; CDR3nt: TGTGCCACCAGCATTCTTAGTGAGCAGTTCTTC; CDR3aa: CATSILSEQFF
j_gene: TRBJ2-5; abundance: NA; v_gene: TRBV19; d_gene: NA; CDR3nt: TGTGCCAGTAGTACCCGACAGCTAGTCCACCAAGAGACCCAGTACTTC; CDR3aa: CASSTRQLVHQETQYF
j_gene: TRBJ2-2; abundance: NA; v_gene: TRBV24-1; d_gene: NA; CDR3nt: TGTGCCACCGCAAAAGACGGTGCGAACACCGGGGAGCTGTTTTTT; CDR3aa: CATAKDGANTGELFF
j_gene: TRBJ2-1; abundance: NA; v_gene: TRBV5-6; d_gene: NA; CDR3nt: TGTGCCAGCAGCTTGGTGGCTAGCTCCTACAATGAGCAGTTCTTC; CDR3aa: CASSLVASSYNEQFF
j_gene: TRBJ2-7; abundance: NA; v_gene: TRBV7-8; d_gene: TRBD2; CDR3nt: TGTGCCAGCAGACCACCGGGACTAGCCACGGGGACGCAGTACTTC; CDR3aa: CASRPPGLATGTQYF
j_gene: TRBJ2-7; abundance: few; v_gene: TRBV6-5; d_gene: NA; CDR3nt: TGTGCCAGCACCAGGGGGGCGGCTTACGAGCAGTACTTC; CDR3aa: CASTRGAAYEQYF